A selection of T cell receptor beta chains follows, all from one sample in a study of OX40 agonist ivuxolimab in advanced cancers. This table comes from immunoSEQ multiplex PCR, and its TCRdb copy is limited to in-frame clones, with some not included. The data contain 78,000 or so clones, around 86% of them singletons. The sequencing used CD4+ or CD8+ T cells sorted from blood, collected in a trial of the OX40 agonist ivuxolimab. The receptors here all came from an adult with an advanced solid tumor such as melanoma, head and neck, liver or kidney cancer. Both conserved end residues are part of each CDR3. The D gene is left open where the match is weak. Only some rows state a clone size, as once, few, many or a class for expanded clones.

cdr3_aa: CASSRAQAGTGGRETQYF
cdr3_nt: TGTGCCAGCAGCCGCGCACAGGCGGGGACAGGGGGGCGAGAGACCCAGTACTTC
v_call: TRBV9
clone_size: NA
d_call: TRBD1
j_call: TRBJ2-5

cdr3_aa: CASSPQGTNTGELFF
cdr3_nt: TGTGCCAGCAGCCCGCAGGGAACGAACACCGGGGAGCTGTTTTTT
v_call: TRBV5-6
clone_size: NA
d_call: NA
j_call: TRBJ2-2

cdr3_aa: CASILGGGYNEQFF
cdr3_nt: TGTGCCAGCATCCTAGGAGGAGGGTACAATGAGCAGTTCTTC
v_call: TRBV6-5
clone_size: NA
d_call: NA
j_call: TRBJ2-1

cdr3_aa: CASSLGGTGEELFF
cdr3_nt: TGTGCCAGCAGCTTAGGGGGCACAGGGGAGGAGCTGTTTTTT
v_call: TRBV11-3
clone_size: NA
d_call: TRBD1
j_call: TRBJ2-2

cdr3_aa: CASSLTGVIGDTEAFF
cdr3_nt: TGTGCCAGCAGTTTAACAGGGGTAATAGGGGACACTGAAGCTTTCTTT
v_call: TRBV28
clone_size: NA
d_call: TRBD1
j_call: TRBJ1-1

cdr3_aa: CASSLAGGNYNEQFF
cdr3_nt: TGCGCCAGCAGCTTGGCCGGGGGAAACTACAATGAGCAGTTCTTC
v_call: TRBV5-1
clone_size: NA
d_call: NA
j_call: TRBJ2-1

cdr3_aa: CASSLDVNTEAFF
cdr3_nt: TGTGCCAGCAGCTTAGACGTGAACACTGAAGCTTTCTTT
v_call: TRBV11-3
clone_size: NA
d_call: NA
j_call: TRBJ1-1

cdr3_aa: CASSLGGSDSYEQYF
cdr3_nt: TGCGCCAGCAGCCTCGGCGGCTCCGATTCCTACGAGCAGTACTTC
v_call: TRBV5-1
clone_size: NA
d_call: NA
j_call: TRBJ2-7

cdr3_aa: CASSLDRTVNNEQFF
cdr3_nt: TGTGCTAGCAGCTTAGATAGGACCGTGAACAATGAGCAGTTCTTC
v_call: TRBV7-7
clone_size: NA
d_call: NA
j_call: TRBJ2-1

cdr3_aa: CASSQDLLAGEIGANVLTF
cdr3_nt: TGTGCCAGCAGCCAAGATCTTTTGGCGGGAGAAATTGGGGCCAACGTCCTGACTTTC
v_call: TRBV4-2
clone_size: NA
d_call: TRBD2
j_call: TRBJ2-6

cdr3_aa: CASSRIRGTGPYEQYF
cdr3_nt: TGTGCCAGCAGCAGAATAAGAGGGACAGGCCCTTACGAGCAGTACTTC
v_call: TRBV28
clone_size: few
d_call: TRBD1
j_call: TRBJ2-7

cdr3_aa: CASSIGQGINQPQHF
cdr3_nt: TGTGCCAGTAGTATTGGACAGGGAATCAATCAGCCCCAGCATTTT
v_call: TRBV19
clone_size: few
d_call: TRBD1
j_call: TRBJ1-5

cdr3_aa: CASRPNSNSFEKLFF
cdr3_nt: TGTGCCAGCAGACCGAACTCTAACTCCTTTGAAAAACTGTTTTTT
v_call: TRBV27
clone_size: NA
d_call: NA
j_call: TRBJ1-4

cdr3_aa: CASSLALAGGGETQYF
cdr3_nt: TGCGCCAGCAGCTTGGCACTAGCGGGGGGGGGCGAGACCCAGTACTTC
v_call: TRBV5-1
clone_size: NA
d_call: TRBD2
j_call: TRBJ2-5

cdr3_aa: CASSPEGQSQETQYF
cdr3_nt: TGTGCCAGCAGTCCAGAGGGACAGAGTCAAGAGACCCAGTACTTC
v_call: TRBV5-4
clone_size: NA
d_call: TRBD1
j_call: TRBJ2-5

cdr3_aa: CASSAGQALSAFF
cdr3_nt: TGTGCCAGCAGCGCGGGGCAGGCCCTCTCGGCTTTCTTT
v_call: TRBV7-2
clone_size: NA
d_call: NA
j_call: TRBJ1-1

cdr3_aa: CASSQGGRNTEAFF
cdr3_nt: TGTGCCAGCAGCCAGGGCGGGCGGAACACTGAAGCTTTCTTT
v_call: TRBV28
clone_size: NA
d_call: NA
j_call: TRBJ1-1

cdr3_aa: CSVGTGTGRNQPQHF
cdr3_nt: TGCAGCGTTGGGACCGGGACAGGTCGCAATCAGCCCCAGCATTTT
v_call: TRBV29-1
clone_size: NA
d_call: TRBD1
j_call: TRBJ1-5

cdr3_aa: CASSTTGTANEKLFF
cdr3_nt: TGTGCCAGTAGTACCACCGGGACAGCTAATGAAAAACTGTTTTTT
v_call: TRBV19
clone_size: once
d_call: TRBD1
j_call: TRBJ1-4

cdr3_aa: CASSDRQGYQPQHF
cdr3_nt: TGTGCCAGCAGTGACCGGCAGGGGTATCAGCCCCAGCATTTT
v_call: TRBV6-1
clone_size: NA
d_call: NA
j_call: TRBJ1-5